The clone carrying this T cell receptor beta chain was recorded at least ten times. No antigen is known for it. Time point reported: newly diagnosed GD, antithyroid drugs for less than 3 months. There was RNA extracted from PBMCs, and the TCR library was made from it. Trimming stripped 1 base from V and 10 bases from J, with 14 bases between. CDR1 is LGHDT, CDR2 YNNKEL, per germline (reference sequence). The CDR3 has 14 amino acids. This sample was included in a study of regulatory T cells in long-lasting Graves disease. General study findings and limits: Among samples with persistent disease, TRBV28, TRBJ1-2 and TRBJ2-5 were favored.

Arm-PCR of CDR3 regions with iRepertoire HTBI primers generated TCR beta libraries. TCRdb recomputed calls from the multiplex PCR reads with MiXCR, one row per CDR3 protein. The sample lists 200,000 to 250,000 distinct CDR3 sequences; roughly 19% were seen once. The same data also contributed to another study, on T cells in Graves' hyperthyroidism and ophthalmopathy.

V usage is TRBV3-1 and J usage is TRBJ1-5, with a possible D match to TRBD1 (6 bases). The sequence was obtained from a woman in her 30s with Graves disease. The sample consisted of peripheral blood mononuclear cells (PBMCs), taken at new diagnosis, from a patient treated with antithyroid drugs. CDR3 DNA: TGTGCCAGCAGCCAAGCCGGGCCTGGGGGCCCCCAGCATTTT. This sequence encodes CASSQAGPGGPQHF. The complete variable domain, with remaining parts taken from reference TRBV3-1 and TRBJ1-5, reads DTAVSQTPKYLVTQMGNDKSIKCEQNLGHDTMYWYKQDSKKFLKIMFSYNNKELIINETVPNRFSPKSPDKAHLNLHINSLELGDSAVYFCASSQAGPGGPQHFGDGTRLSIL.